A selection of T cell receptor beta chains follows, all from one sample in a study of CD8 T cells in Susac syndrome. MiXCR, run by TCRdb on the immunoSEQ multiplex PCR reads, gives a single entry per CDR3 protein. The table lists around 190,000 distinct CDR3 sequences, roughly 94% of them singletons. Sequencing was done on a sample of CD4+ T cells from PBMCs. The receptors here all came from a human donor in good health. Both conserved end residues are part of each CDR3. The D gene is left open where the match is weak. Clone size is shown for a subset of rows, as once, few, many or a class of expanded clone.

J gene	clone size	V gene	D gene	CDR3 DNA	CDR3 protein
TRBJ1-1	.	TRBV5-1	.	TGCGCCAGCAGCCCCCTCCCGAACACTGAAGCTTTCTTT	CASSPLPNTEAFF
TRBJ2-1	.	TRBV2	.	TGTGCCAGCAACGTTAGGGACAATGAGCAGTTCTTC	CASNVRDNEQFF
TRBJ2-7	.	TRBV10-3	TRBD1	TGTGCCATCAGGGACCCCGGGACAGGGGGCACCTACGAGCAGTACTTC	CAIRDPGTGGTYEQYF
TRBJ1-6	.	TRBV20-1	TRBD1	TGCAGTGCTAGAGAAAACAGGGGGAGATCACCCCTCCACTTT	CSARENRGRSPLHF
TRBJ2-1	.	TRBV28	TRBD2	TGTGCCAGCATCCCGGGACTAGCGCGGGGTGAGCAGTTCTTC	CASIPGLARGEQFF
TRBJ2-1	.	TRBV30	TRBD2	TGTGCCTGGAGCTCCTGGCGGGGGAACAATGAGCAGTTCTTC	CAWSSWRGNNEQFF
TRBJ2-4	.	TRBV18	TRBD2	TGTGCCAGCTCATTCGGGACCCGGGAGGACATTCAGTACTTC	CASSFGTREDIQYF
TRBJ2-3	once	TRBV28	.	TGTGCCAGCAGGCGTAGCATCTACACAGATACGCAGTATTTT	CASRRSIYTDTQYF
TRBJ1-5	.	TRBV9	.	TGTGCCAGCAGCCAAGGGGTCAGCCTCAATCAGCCCCAGCATTTT	CASSQGVSLNQPQHF
TRBJ1-5	.	TRBV29-1	.	TGCAGCGTGACAGTGGGCAATCAGCCCCAGCATTTT	CSVTVGNQPQHF
TRBJ1-2	.	TRBV20-1	.	TGCAGTGCTAGCCCCCCGGAGGGATTCTATGGCTACACCTTC	CSASPPEGFYGYTF
TRBJ1-2	.	TRBV29-1	.	TGCAGCGTTGTTCAGGCAGGGGTTGGCTATGGCTACACCTTC	CSVVQAGVGYGYTF
TRBJ2-1	once	TRBV20-1	TRBD2	TGCAGTGCTAGGGCCCTTCGGGGGGGCTCCTACAATGAGCAGTTCTTC	CSARALRGGSYNEQFF
TRBJ1-2	.	TRBV5-1	.	TGCGCCAGCAGCGGATTAGACGGAACTAATGGCTACACCTTC	CASSGLDGTNGYTF